This T cell receptor beta chain was recorded in a study of T cells after yellow fever vaccination. On the study more broadly: SMART-Seq v4 Ultra Low Input handled preparation of low-cell-number fractions.

This CDR3 is built from 15 residues. Trimming at V came to 4 bases and at J to 6 bases, leaving 7 bases not matched to a gene. The germline V gene encodes CDR1 SGHTA and CDR2 FQGTGA. Synthesis of TCR cDNA relied on 5'RACE template switching, which attached a universal primer site and UMIs. TCRdb itself ran the 5' RACE reads through MiXCR, one entry per CDR3 protein. Of 320,000 or so distinct CDR3 sequences detected, roughly 8.3% appear once; the ten largest clones hold around 17%. Study-level findings and limits: Subsequent booster samples again held most clones from primary vaccination (96% CD4, about 90% CD8). FACS-sorted repertoires might harbor abundant contaminating clonotypes from the bulk population.

In the case of this clonotype: Its antigen remains unidentified.

The sample in question was PBMCs, obtained more than 40 days after the first yellow fever vaccination. The sequence came from a man aged 18 to 30 who received the YFV17D yellow fever vaccine. This chain connects TRBV7-3 to TRBJ2-2; 8 nucleotides align to TRBD1. CDR3 residues: CASSYGTGVPGELFF. The CDR3 region has the DNA TGTGCCAGCAGCTACGGGACAGGAGTTCCCGGGGAGCTGTTTTTT.